One and the same sample provided the 25 T cell receptor beta chains below, sequenced in a study of CD8+CD57+ T cells in acquired aplastic anemia. Individuals selected for sequencing had exhibited CD8+CD57+ cell expansion on flow cytometry. TCR beta VDJ and CDR3 were profiled, and genomic DNA was the template. A single record per CDR3 protein comes from TCRdb applying MiXCR to the reads. Of approximately 220,000 distinct CDR3 sequences detected, less than 60% appear once; the ten largest clones hold 15% to 20%. The sequenced sample consisted of sorted CD4+, CD8+, or CD8+CD57+ T cells (not recorded which) from PBMCs. The origin of the receptors is a human donor with aplastic anemia.

This clonotype was counted many times. The CDR3 here is CASSQRQGEEKLFF. The CDR3 coding sequence is TGTGCCAGCAGCCAAAGACAGGGGGAGGAAAAACTGTTTTTT. V usage is TRBV5-4 and J usage is TRBJ1-4, with TRBD1 matching over 9 bases. J gave up 8 bases and V 4 bases, and 6 bases lay outside the gene matches. This CDR3 comprises 14 residues. The V gene's germline CDR1 is SGHNT and CDR2 YYREEE (reference sequence).

Comment on this clonotype: A single base separates this from a much larger clone, so it may be a read error. J is TRBJ2-7 and V is TRBV6-5; D gene unclear. This CDR3 spans 11 amino acids. Germline lookup yields CDR1 MNHEY and CDR2 SVGAGI. The CDR3 sequence: CASRGLYEQCF. As DNA, the CDR3 is TGTGCCAGCAGAGGATTGTACGAGCAGTGCTTC.

Of note for this clonotype: Likely a read error: the CDR3 ends without its conserved phenylalanine or tryptophan. The V gene is TRBV5-4, the J gene TRBJ1-2; tentatively, D is TRBD1 (5 bases). Germline V CDR1 and CDR2: SGHNT, YYREEE (reference sequence). Deletions cut 0 bases from V and 3 bases from J, with 21 bases between. CDR3 size: 18 residues. The CDR3 sequence: CASSLGDWTRARYYGYTL. The DNA for the CDR3 is TGTGCCAGCAGCTTGGGGGATTGGACACGAGCCCGCTACTATGGCTACACCCTC.

This clonotype was found many times. One end of the junction fails to match germline, which may point to a read error. The chain is built from TRBV5-1 and TRBJ2-5; 7 bases match TRBD2. The CDR3 covers 15 residues. Germline V lookup: CDR1 SGHRS, CDR2 YFSETQ. CDR3 protein: CASSLGGGYQETQYF. The CDR3 nucleotides read TGTGCCAGCAGCTTGGGGGGGGGGTACCAAGAGACCCAGTACTTC.

The chain employs TRBV7-2 and TRBJ2-3, with TRBD2 identical over 11 bases. The V gene's germline CDR1 is SGHTA and CDR2 FQGNSA. The CDR3 contains 15 residues. With 3 bases clipped from V and 6 bases from J, the junction kept 5 bases outside the gene matches. The CDR3 loop is CASSFSSGGRDTQYF. In DNA, the CDR3 is TGTGCCAGCAGCTTTTCTAGCGGGGGGCGGGATACGCAGTATTTT.

The rearrangement joins TRBV25-1 to TRBJ1-1; D gene ambiguous. CDR1 is MGHDK and CDR2 is SYGVNS in the germline V gene. V was cut by 4 bases and J by 10 bases, with 13 bases left in between. This CDR3 contains 12 residues. The CDR3 coding sequence is TGTGCCAGCAGTGCATCGGACTTCGGAGCTTTCTTT. It encodes CASSASDFGAFF. Combining the CDR3 with reference TRBV25-1 and TRBJ1-1 gives the whole variable domain EADIYQTPRYLVIGTGKKITLECSQTMGHDKMYWYQQDPGMELHLIHYSYGVNSTEKGDLSSESTVSRIRTEHFPLTLESARPSHTSQYLCASSASDFGAFFGQGTRLTVV.

V and J are TRBV12-3 or TRBV12-4 and TRBJ1-1; D remains unclear. V dropped 5 bases and J dropped 3 bases, with 19 bases sitting between them. The CDR3 sequence is 16 residues long. CDR3 loop: CASSHPGRVGDTEAFF. CDR3 DNA: TGTGCCAGCAGTCACCCAGGAAGGGTCGGAGACACTGAAGCTTTCTTT.

This clonotype came up many times. This chain links TRBV6-4 with TRBJ1-1; D call uncertain. Germline V gives CDR1 MRHNA, CDR2 SNTAGT. The CDR3 has 14 residues. V was clipped by 2 bases and J by 2 bases, with 9 bases between them. The CDR3 reads CASSDTGRNTEAFF. CDR3 DNA sequence: TGTGCCAGCAGTGACACGGGGAGAAACACTGAAGCTTTCTTT.

A note on this clonotype: This CDR3 fails to terminate in the conserved phenylalanine or tryptophan, so it likely reflects a read error. It is unclear where the CDR3 begins or ends on the DNA, so no DNA is shown, and the CDR3 is as TCRdb lists it. The chain joins TRBV5-1 to TRBJ2-3. The germline CDR1 and CDR2 sequences are SGHRS and YFSETQ. With termini counted, the CDR3 has 12 amino acids. CDR3 sequence reads: CASSLDVGRFNY.

J is TRBJ2-3 and V is TRBV10-3; TRBD2 matches at 9 bases. The J segment lost 4 bases and the V segment lost 3 bases, leaving 5 bases of the junction unmatched. The CDR3 sequence is 15 residues long. Per germline, CDR1 ENHRY and CDR2 SYGVKD. The CDR3 DNA reads as TGTGCCATCAGTGAACAGCGGGGGGCCCCAGATACGCAGTATTTT. Its translation: CAISEQRGAPDTQYF.

For the CDR3, the DNA is TGTGCCACCAGCAGAGGAGGACAGGGGGCTTACGAGCAGTACGTC. Translating it yields CATSRGGQGAYEQYV. The rearrangement uses TRBV15 and TRBJ2-7, with TRBD1 matching over 11 bases. V gave up 1 base and J gave up 4 bases; unmatched junction bases: 3. The length of the CDR3 is 15 residues. The germline V gene has CDR1 LNHNV and CDR2 YYDKDF (reference sequence).

The rearrangement links TRBV30 to TRBJ2-1; D is tentatively TRBD1 or TRBD2 (5 bases each). Germline-derived CDR1 and CDR2 are GTSNPN and SVGIG (reference sequence). Trimming cost V 0 bases and J 7 bases, with 7 bases left between them. The CDR3 is 12 amino acids. CDR3 sequence (DNA): TGTGCCTGGAGTGTGGGACCAAATGAGCAGTTCTTC. Translation gives CAWSVGPNEQFF.

This clonotype was recorded at least ten times. This chain uses TRBV19 with TRBJ1-3, with D maybe TRBD1 (5 bases). Between the trimmed V and J ends, which lost 4 bases and 6 bases, there was a span of 13 bases. This CDR3 is built from 14 residues. Germline V gene data show CDR1 as LNHDA and CDR2 as SQIVND (reference sequence). CDR3 protein: CASSTSGTANTIYF. For the CDR3, the DNA is TGTGCCAGTAGTACATCCGGGACGGCAAACACCATATATTTT.

This clonotype was seen ten or more times. A read error may produce the germline difference seen at one junction end. The chain joins TRBV2 to TRBJ1-5; tentative D call: TRBD1 (5 bases). Germline V lookup: CDR1 SNHLY, CDR2 FYNNEI. The CDR3 is 13 residues long. In nucleotides, the CDR3 is TGTGCCAGCAGTGGAAGGGGTCGGTATGATTTCAATTTT. It encodes CASSGRGRYDFNF.

The rearrangement links TRBV20-1 to TRBJ2-5; TRBD1 agrees at 12 bases. Germline CDR1 reads DFQATT; CDR2 reads SNEGSKA (reference sequence). The ends lost 5 bases at V and 4 bases at J; junction bases unmatched: 8. This CDR3 spans 15 amino acids. The CDR3 sequence is CSAPTGTGGGETQYF. For the CDR3, the DNA is TGCAGTGCTCCGACCGGGACAGGGGGCGGAGAGACCCAGTACTTC.

Points on this clonotype: This likely comes from a read error, as the CDR3 has no conserved phenylalanine or tryptophan at its end. The CDR3 region is CSALHGGTLKTQYL. CDR3 in DNA: TGCAGTGCTCTCCACGGGGGAACGTTGAAGACCCAGTACCTC. V is TRBV20-1 and J is TRBJ2-5, with D possibly TRBD2 on 6 matching bases. Trimming stripped 5 bases from V and 6 bases from J, with 19 bases between. Per germline, CDR1 DFQATT and CDR2 SNEGSKA (reference sequence). The CDR3 is made up of 14 amino acids.

On this clonotype itself: The conserved phenylalanine or tryptophan normally closing the CDR3 is absent here, so this likely arose from a read error. This chain uses TRBV19 with TRBJ1-6, with 12 bases fitting TRBD1. The CDR3 loop spans 15 amino acids. CDR1 LNHDA and CDR2 SQIVND come from the germline V gene (reference sequence). The junction had 14 bases not matched to a gene; V was cut back by 10 bases and J by 13 bases. CDR3 nucleotide sequence: TGTGCCACCTCACAGCAGGGACAGGGGGCAGGGCCCCTCCACTCT. It translates to CATSQQGQGAGPLHS.

Ten or more counts support this clonotype. This rearrangement joins TRBV2 to TRBJ1-1; 7 positions match TRBD1. V dropped 6 bases and J dropped 1; count of bases not matched to a gene: 8. The CDR3 is 15 residues long. CDR1 is SNHLY, CDR2 FYNNEI, per germline. The CDR3 region is CASRGGTAANTEAFF. CDR3 bases: TGTGCCAGCAGGGGAGGGACAGCGGCGAACACTGAAGCTTTCTTT.

This chain links TRBV29-1 with TRBJ2-6; D unclear. Germline-derived CDR1 and CDR2 are SQVTM and ANQGSEA. This CDR3 comprises 12 residues. V was pared by 7 bases and J by 2 bases, with 6 bases between. The CDR3 region is CSANTGANVLTF. The CDR3 coding sequence is TGCAGCGCAAATACTGGGGCCAACGTCCTGACTTTC. The variable domain in full, with the rest retrieved from reference TRBV29-1 and TRBJ2-6, is SAVISQKPSRDICQRGTSLTIQCQVDSQVTMMFWYRQQPGQSLTLIATANQGSEATYESGFVIDKFPISRPNLTFSTLTVSNMSPEDSSIYLCSANTGANVLTFGAGSRLTVL.

The V call is TRBV20-1, the J call TRBJ2-7; D unclear. Trimming pared 6 bases from V and 3 bases from J, leaving 15 bases between. Germline values: CDR1 DFQATT, CDR2 SNEGSKA (reference sequence). The CDR3 is made up of 13 amino acids. CDR3 coding DNA: TGCAGTGCCCAAGGAGTTATCGGCTACGAGCAGTACTTC. Translating it yields CSAQGVIGYEQYF.

V usage is TRBV19 and J usage is TRBJ2-2, with 8 bases matching TRBD2. This CDR3 has 16 amino acids. The J segment lost 0 bases and the V segment lost 2 bases, leaving 2 bases of the junction unmatched. The germline V gene has CDR1 LNHDA and CDR2 SQIVND (reference sequence). This CDR3 reads CASSIRAGANTGELFF. CDR3 nucleotides: TGTGCCAGTAGTATACGAGCGGGGGCGAACACCGGGGAGCTGTTTTTT. The variable domain in full, with the rest retrieved from reference TRBV19 and TRBJ2-2, is DGGITQSPKYLFRKEGQNVTLSCEQNLNHDAMYWYRQDPGQGLRLIYYSQIVNDFQKGDIAEGYSVSREKKESFPLTVTSAQKNPTAFYLCASSIRAGANTGELFFGEGSRLTVL.

The CDR3 DNA reads TGTGCCATCACCATGGACAGGGCCTATGGCTACACCTTC. Translating it yields CAITMDRAYGYTF. The chain links TRBV10-3 to TRBJ1-2; 8 bases are shared with TRBD1. After removal of 7 bases from V and 4 bases from J, the junction contained 5 bases not matched to a gene. From germline, CDR1 is ENHRY and CDR2 SYGVKD. The CDR3 spans 13 residues.

This clonotype was detected ten times or more. The J gene is TRBJ2-7, the V gene TRBV4-1; 11 positions match TRBD1. Unmatched junction bases numbered 4, after V lost 1 base and J lost 2 bases. This CDR3 has 16 amino acids. CDR1 and CDR2 (germline): MGHRA, YSYEKL. As DNA, the CDR3 is TGCGCCAGCAGCCAAGTTAGGACAGGGGGCCCCTACGAGCAGTACTTC. This gives the protein CASSQVRTGGPYEQYF.

This clonotype was counted a few times. One end of the junction is discordant with germline, which a read error may explain. The chain couples TRBV9 to TRBJ2-3; possibly TRBD2 for D (6 bases). The CDR3 runs to 16 residues. Germline CDR1 is SGDLS and CDR2 is YYNGEE. The chain's CDR3 is CTSSVAPGLSTDTQYF. The CDR3 DNA is TGTACCAGCAGCGTAGCACCGGGACTGAGCACAGATACACAGTATTTT. Looking up the rest from reference TRBV9 and TRBJ2-3 gives the full variable domain: DSGVTQTPKHLITATGQRVTLRCSPRSGDLSVYWYQQSLDQGLQFLIQYYNGEERAKGNILERFSAQQFPDLHSELNLSSLELGDSALYFCTSSVAPGLSTDTQYFGPGTRLTVL.

This chain joins TRBV7-2 and TRBJ1-4; D unresolved. The germline V and J ends were trimmed by 4 bases and 3 bases, with 9 bases remaining between them. CDR3 size: 14 residues. Germline CDR1 SGHTA, CDR2 FQGNSA. The DNA for the CDR3 is TGTGCCAGCAGCTCTGAGGGTTCTAATGAAAAACTGTTTTTT. Translation: CASSSEGSNEKLFF.